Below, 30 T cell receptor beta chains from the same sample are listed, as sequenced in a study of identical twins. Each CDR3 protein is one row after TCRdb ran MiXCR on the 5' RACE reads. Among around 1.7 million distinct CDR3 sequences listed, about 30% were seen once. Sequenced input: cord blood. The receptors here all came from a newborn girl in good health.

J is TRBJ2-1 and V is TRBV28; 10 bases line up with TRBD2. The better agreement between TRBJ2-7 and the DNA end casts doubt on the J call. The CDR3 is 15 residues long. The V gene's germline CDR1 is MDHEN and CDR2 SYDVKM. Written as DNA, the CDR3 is TGTGCCAGCAGGACCCTAGCGGGAGATGGGAGACAGCAGTACTTC. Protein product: CASRTLAGDGRQQYF.

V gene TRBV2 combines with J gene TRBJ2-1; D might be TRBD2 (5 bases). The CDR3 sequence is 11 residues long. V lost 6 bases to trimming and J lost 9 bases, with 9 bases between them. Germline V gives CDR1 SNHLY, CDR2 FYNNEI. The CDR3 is CASRGVIEQFF. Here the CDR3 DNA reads TGTGCCAGCAGGGGAGTTATTGAGCAGTTCTTC.

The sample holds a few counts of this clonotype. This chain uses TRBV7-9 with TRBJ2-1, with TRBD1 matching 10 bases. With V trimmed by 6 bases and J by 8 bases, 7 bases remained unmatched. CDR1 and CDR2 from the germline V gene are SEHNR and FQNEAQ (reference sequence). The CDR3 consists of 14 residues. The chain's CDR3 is CASSYLGTGDEQFF. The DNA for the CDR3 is TGTGCCAGCAGTTACCTGGGGACAGGGGATGAGCAGTTCTTC. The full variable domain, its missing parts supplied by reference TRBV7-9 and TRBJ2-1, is DTGVSQNPRHKITKRGQNVTFRCDPISEHNRLYWYRQTLGQGPEFLTYFQNEAQLEKSRLLSDRFSAERPKGSFSTLEIQRTEQGDSAMYLCASSYLGTGDEQFFGPGTRLTVL.

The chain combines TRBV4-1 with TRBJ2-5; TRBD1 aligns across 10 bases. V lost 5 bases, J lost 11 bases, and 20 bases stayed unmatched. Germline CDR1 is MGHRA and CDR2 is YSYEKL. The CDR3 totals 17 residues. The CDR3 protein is CASSWRSRQGAYNEQYF. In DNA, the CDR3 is TGCGCCAGCAGCTGGCGAAGTCGACAGGGGGCCTACAATGAGCAGTACTTC.

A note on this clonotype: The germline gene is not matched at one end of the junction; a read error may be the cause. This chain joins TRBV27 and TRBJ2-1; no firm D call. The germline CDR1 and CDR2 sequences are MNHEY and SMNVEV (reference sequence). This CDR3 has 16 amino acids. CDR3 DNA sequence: TGTACCAGCAGTTTTTACCCGCGCAGCTCCTACAATGAGCAGTTCTTC. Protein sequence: CTSSFYPRSSYNEQFF.

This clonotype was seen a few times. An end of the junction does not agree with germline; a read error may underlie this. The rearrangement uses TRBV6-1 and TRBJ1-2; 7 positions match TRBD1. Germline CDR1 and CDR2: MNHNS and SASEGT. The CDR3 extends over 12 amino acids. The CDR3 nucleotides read TGTTCCAGCAGACGAGACAGGGATGGCTACACCTTC. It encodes CSSRRDRDGYTF.

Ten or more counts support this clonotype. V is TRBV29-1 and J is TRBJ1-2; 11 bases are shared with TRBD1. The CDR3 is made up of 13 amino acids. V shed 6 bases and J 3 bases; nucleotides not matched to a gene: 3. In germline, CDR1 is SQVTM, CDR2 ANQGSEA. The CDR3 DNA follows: TGCAGCGTGAGGACAGGGGGCGACTATGGCTACACCTTC. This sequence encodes CSVRTGGDYGYTF.

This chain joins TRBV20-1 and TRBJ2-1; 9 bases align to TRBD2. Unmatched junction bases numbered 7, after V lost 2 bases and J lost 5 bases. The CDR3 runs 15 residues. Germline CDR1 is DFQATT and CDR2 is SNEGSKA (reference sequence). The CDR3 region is CSARNAASGDNEQFF. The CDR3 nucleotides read TGCAGTGCTAGAAACGCGGCTAGCGGGGACAATGAGCAGTTCTTC.

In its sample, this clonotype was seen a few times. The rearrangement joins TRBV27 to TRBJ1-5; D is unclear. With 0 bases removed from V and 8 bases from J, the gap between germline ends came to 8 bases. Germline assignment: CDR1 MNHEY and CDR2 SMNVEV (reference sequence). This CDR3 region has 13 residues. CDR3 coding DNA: TGTGCCAGCAGTTTATCGAAGAGGGAGCCCCAGCATTTT. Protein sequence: CASSLSKREPQHF.

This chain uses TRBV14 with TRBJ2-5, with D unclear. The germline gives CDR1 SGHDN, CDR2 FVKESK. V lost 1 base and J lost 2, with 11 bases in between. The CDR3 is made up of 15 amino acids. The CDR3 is CASSQVRGLQETQYF. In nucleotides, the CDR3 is TGTGCCAGCAGCCAAGTGCGTGGTTTACAAGAGACCCAGTACTTC.

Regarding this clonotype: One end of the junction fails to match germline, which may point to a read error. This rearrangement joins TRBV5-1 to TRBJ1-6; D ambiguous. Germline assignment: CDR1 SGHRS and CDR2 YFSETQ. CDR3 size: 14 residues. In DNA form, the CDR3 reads TGCGCCAGCAGCTTGGGGGGATATAATTCACCCCCCCACTTT. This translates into CASSLGGYNSPPHF.

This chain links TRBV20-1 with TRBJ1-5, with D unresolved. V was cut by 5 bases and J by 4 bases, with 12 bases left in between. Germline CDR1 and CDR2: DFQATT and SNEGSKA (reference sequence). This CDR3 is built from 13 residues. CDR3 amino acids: CSAPSELNQPQHF. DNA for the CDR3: TGCAGTGCTCCTTCGGAGCTGAATCAGCCCCAGCATTTT.

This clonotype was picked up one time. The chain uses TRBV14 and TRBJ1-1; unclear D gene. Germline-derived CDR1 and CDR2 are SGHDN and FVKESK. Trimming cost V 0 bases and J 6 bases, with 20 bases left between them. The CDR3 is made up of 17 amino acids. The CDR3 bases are TGTGCCAGCAGCCAAGAGGGCGCCGGTAGGCCGGTGTCTGAAGCTTTCTTT. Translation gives CASSQEGAGRPVSEAFF.

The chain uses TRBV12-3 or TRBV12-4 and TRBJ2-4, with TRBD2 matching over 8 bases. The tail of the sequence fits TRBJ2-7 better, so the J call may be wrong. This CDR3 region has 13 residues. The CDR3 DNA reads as TGTGCCAGCAGTTCGCCGGGGGGGAACGAGCAGTACTTC. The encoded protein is CASSSPGGNEQYF.

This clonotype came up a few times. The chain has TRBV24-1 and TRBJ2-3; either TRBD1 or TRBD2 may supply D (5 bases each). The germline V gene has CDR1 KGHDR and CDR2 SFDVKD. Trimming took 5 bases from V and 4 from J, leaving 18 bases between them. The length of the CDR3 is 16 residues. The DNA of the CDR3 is TGTGCCACCAGTGGCCGGGACCCCGACCACCCAGATACGCAGTATTTT. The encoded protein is CATSGRDPDHPDTQYF.

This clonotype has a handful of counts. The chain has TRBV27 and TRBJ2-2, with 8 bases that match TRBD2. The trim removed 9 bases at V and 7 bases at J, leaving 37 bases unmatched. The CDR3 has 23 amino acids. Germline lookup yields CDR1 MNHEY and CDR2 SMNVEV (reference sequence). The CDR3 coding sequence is TGTGCCAGAGCCGTCCGTCGTAGCGGGGCGACGAACATATACCCGGGAGAAATCGGGGAGCTGTTTTTT. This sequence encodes CARAVRRSGATNIYPGEIGELFF.

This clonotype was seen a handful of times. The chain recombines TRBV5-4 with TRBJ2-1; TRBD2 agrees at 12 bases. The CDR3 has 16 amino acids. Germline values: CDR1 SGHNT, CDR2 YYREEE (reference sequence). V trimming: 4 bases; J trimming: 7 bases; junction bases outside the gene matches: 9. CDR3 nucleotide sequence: TGTGCCAGCAGCCGAGAGGAGACTAGCGGGAGTAATGAGCAGTTCTTC. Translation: CASSREETSGSNEQFF.

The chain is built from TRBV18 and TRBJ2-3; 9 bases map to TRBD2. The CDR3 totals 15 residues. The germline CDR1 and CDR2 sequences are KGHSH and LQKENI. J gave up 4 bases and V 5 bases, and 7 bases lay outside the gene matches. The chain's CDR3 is CASSEPGTSSDTQYF. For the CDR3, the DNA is TGTGCCAGCTCAGAACCCGGGACTAGCTCAGATACGCAGTATTTT.

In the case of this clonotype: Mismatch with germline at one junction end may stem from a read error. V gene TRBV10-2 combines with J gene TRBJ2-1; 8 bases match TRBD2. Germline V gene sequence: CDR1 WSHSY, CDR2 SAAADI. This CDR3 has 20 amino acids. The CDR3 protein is CASSESGIAGSLSSYNKQFF. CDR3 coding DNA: TGCGCCAGCAGTGAGTCGGGAATAGCGGGGAGTTTGAGCTCCTACAATAAGCAGTTCTTC.

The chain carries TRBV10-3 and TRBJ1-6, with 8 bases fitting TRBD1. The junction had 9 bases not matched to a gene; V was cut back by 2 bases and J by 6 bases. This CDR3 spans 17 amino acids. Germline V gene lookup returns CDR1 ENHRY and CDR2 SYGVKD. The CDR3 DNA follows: TGTGCCATCAGTGAGGGACAGGGCTTTCTGAGTAATTCACCCCTCCACTTT. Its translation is CAISEGQGFLSNSPLHF.

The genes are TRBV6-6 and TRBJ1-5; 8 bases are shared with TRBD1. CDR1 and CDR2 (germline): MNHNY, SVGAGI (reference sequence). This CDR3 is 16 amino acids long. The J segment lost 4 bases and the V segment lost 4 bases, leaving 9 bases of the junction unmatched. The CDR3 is CASSSTDREINQPQHF. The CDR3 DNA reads TGTGCCAGCAGTTCAACGGACAGGGAAATTAATCAGCCCCAGCATTTT.

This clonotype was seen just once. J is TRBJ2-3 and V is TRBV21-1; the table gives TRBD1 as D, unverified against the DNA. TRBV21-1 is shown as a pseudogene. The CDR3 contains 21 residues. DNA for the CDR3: TGTGCCAGCAGCAAAGGATGGAGGGGACAGGGGCCCCCGGGGTACACAGATACGCAGTATTTT. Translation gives CASSKGWRGQGPPGYTDTQYF.

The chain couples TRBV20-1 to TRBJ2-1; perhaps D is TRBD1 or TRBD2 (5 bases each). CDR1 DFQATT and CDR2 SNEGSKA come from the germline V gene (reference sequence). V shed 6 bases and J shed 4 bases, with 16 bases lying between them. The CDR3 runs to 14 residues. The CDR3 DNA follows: TGCAGTGCAAAATCCGGGACCCCTTACAATGAGCAGTTCTTC. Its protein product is CSAKSGTPYNEQFF.

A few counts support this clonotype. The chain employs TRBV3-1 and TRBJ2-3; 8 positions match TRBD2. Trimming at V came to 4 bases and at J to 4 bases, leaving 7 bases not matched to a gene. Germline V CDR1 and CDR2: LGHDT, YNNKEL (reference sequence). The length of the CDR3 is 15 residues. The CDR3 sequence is CASSLRGAVSDTQYF. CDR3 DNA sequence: TGTGCCAGCAGCCTGCGGGGGGCCGTCTCAGATACGCAGTATTTT.

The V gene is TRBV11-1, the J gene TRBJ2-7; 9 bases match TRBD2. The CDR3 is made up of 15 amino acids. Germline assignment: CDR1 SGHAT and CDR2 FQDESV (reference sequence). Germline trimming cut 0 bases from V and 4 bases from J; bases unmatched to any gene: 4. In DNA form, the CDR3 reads TGTGCCAGCAGCTTAGCGGGACTAGCTCCGTACGAGCAGTACTTC. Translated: CASSLAGLAPYEQYF. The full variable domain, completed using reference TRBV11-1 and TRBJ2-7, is EAEVAQSPRYKITEKSQAVAFWCDPISGHATLYWYRQILGQGPELLVQFQDESVVDDSQLPKDRFSAERLKGVDSTLKIQPAELGDSAMYLCASSLAGLAPYEQYFGPGTRLTVT.

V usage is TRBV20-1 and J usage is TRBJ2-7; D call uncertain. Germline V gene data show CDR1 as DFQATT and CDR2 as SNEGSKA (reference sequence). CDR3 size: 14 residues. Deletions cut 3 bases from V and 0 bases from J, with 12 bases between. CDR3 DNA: TGCAGTGCTAGCATGTACACCCCCTCCTACGAGCAGTACTTC. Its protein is CSASMYTPSYEQYF.

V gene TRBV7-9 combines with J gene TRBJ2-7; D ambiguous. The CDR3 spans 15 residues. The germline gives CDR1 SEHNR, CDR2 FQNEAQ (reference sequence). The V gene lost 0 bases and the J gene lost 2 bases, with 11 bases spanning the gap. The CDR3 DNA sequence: TGTGCCAGCAGCTTAGCTGGCCCAGGAACCTACGAGCAGTACTTC. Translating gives CASSLAGPGTYEQYF.

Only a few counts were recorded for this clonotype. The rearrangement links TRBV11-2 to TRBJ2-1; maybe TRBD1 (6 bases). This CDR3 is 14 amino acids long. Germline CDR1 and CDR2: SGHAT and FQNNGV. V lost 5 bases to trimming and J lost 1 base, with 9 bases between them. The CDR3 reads CASSIQGSYNEQFF. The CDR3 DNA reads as TGTGCCAGCAGCATACAGGGATCCTACAATGAGCAGTTCTTC.

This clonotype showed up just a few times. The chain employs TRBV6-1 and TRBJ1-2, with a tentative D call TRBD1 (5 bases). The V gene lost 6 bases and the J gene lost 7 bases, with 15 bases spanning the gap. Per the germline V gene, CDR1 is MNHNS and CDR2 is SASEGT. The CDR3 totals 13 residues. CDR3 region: CASSPTALSGYTF. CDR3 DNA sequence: TGTGCCAGCAGCCCGACAGCCTTATCTGGCTACACCTTC.

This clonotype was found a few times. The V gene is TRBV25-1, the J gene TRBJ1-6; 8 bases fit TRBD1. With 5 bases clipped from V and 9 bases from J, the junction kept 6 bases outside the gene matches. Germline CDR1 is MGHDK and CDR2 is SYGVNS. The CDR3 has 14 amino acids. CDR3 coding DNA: TGTGCCAGCAGTTCGCAGGGGGCTGGTTCACCCCTCCACTTT. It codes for CASSSQGAGSPLHF.